The 7 T cell receptor beta chains in this list originate from one sample, sequenced in a study of control samples from healthy donors and cancer patients. The repertoire was sequenced with immunoSEQ multiplex PCR; TCRdb's copy has only in-frame clones and lacks some. The sample lists approximately 90,000 clones, more than 75% occurring once. Specimen: blood. These receptor sequences come from a man aged 25 to 40 in good health.

CDR3 sequence (DNA): TGTGCCAGCAGCTTGGCGCAGGGGGGGAAAATGGGTGAGCAGTTCTTC. It specifies CASSLAQGGKMGEQFF. The chain joins TRBV5-6 to TRBJ2-1; D may match TRBD1 or TRBD2 (7 bases each). Trimming took off 0 bases at V and 9 bases at J, with 19 bases between the two ends. The CDR3 length is 16 residues. The germline CDR1 and CDR2 sequences are SGHDT and YYEEEE.

The table lists this clone with a few counts. The genes are TRBV29-1 and TRBJ2-7; the D is unclear. With 4 bases removed from V and 0 bases from J, the gap between germline ends came to 7 bases. The CDR3 runs to 12 residues. Germline loops: CDR1 SQVTM, CDR2 ANQGSEA. The CDR3 sequence: CSVGRNSYEQYF. For the CDR3, the DNA is TGCAGCGTTGGGCGGAACTCCTACGAGCAGTACTTC.

The chain is built from TRBV11-1 and TRBJ2-5, with 7 bases fitting TRBD2. The CDR3 is made up of 14 amino acids. Germline V gene lookup returns CDR1 SGHAT and CDR2 FQDESV (reference sequence). Trimming at V came to 5 bases and at J to 5 bases, leaving 8 bases not matched to a gene. CDR3 DNA sequence: TGTGCCAGCAGCGACCGGGGGGAAGGGGAGACCCAGTACTTC. It encodes CASSDRGEGETQYF. The entire variable domain, with the rest obtained from reference TRBV11-1 and TRBJ2-5, is as follows: EAEVAQSPRYKITEKSQAVAFWCDPISGHATLYWYRQILGQGPELLVQFQDESVVDDSQLPKDRFSAERLKGVDSTLKIQPAELGDSAMYLCASSDRGEGETQYFGPGTRLLVL.

The chain joins TRBV6-5 to TRBJ1-1; TRBD1 agrees at 7 bases. The CDR3 has 14 residues. Germline assignment: CDR1 MNHEY and CDR2 SVGAGI. Trimming cost V 8 bases and J 3 bases; bases outside gene matches: 9. The CDR3 DNA reads TGTGCCAGCGCAATTGACAGGGTTGACACTGAAGCTTTCTTT. Its protein is CASAIDRVDTEAFF.

The chain joins TRBV30 to TRBJ2-7; D perhaps matches TRBD1 (6 bases). V was trimmed by 5 bases and J by 2 bases, leaving 16 bases between them. The CDR3 loop spans 14 amino acids. In germline, CDR1 is GTSNPN, CDR2 SVGIG (reference sequence). The CDR3, as DNA: TGTGCCTGGTTTACCCCCGGGACAACCTACGAGCAGTACTTC. It translates to CAWFTPGTTYEQYF. The full variable domain, completed using reference TRBV30 and TRBJ2-7, is SQTIHQWPATLVQPVGSPLSLECTVEGTSNPNLYWYRQAAGRGLQLLFYSVGIGQISSEVPQNLSASRPQDRQFILSSKKLLLSDSGFYLCAWFTPGTTYEQYFGPGTRLTVT.

The chain links TRBV6-5 to TRBJ2-2; D is uncertain. The CDR3 runs 12 residues. Germline assignment: CDR1 MNHEY and CDR2 SVGAGI. Trimming cost V 4 bases and J 4 bases, with 4 bases left between them. This CDR3 reads CASSFPTGELFF. The CDR3 DNA is TGTGCCAGCAGTTTCCCCACCGGGGAGCTGTTTTTT.

The V call is TRBV6-5, the J call TRBJ2-5, with D unresolved. From germline, CDR1 is MNHEY and CDR2 SVGAGI. V gave up 8 bases and J gave up 5 bases, with 15 bases separating them. The CDR3 runs to 13 residues. The CDR3 DNA reads as TGTGCCAGCCGGACGGCGGCTGGGGAGACCCAGTACTTC. This codes for CASRTAAGETQYF.